Listed here are 18 T cell receptor beta chains from one sample, sequenced in a study of T cell responses to AZD1222 COVID-19 vaccine. Libraries were prepared by immunoSEQ multiplex PCR; TCRdb keeps only in-frame clonotypes and omits some of them. The data contain about 79,000 clones, approximately 80% of them singletons. The sample was peripheral blood, taken on day 0 of AZD1222 vaccination. These receptors were taken from an adult in good health.

V is TRBV18 and J is TRBJ2-2; D is uncertain. Per the germline V gene, CDR1 is KGHSH and CDR2 is LQKENI. This CDR3 is built from 13 residues. Trimming took 4 bases from V and 2 from J, leaving 5 bases between them. For the CDR3, the DNA is TGTGCCAGCTCACGGGAAAACACCGGGGAGCTGTTTTTT. Amino acids: CASSRENTGELFF.

In nucleotides, the CDR3 is TGTGCCAGCAGTTCTAGCGGTAGCTCCTACAATGAGCAGTTCTTC. It codes for CASSSSGSSYNEQFF. The chain has TRBV2 and TRBJ2-1, with TRBD2 identical over 7 bases. The J segment lost 0 bases and the V segment lost 5 bases, leaving 4 bases of the junction unmatched. The CDR3 runs to 15 residues. Germline values: CDR1 SNHLY, CDR2 FYNNEI.

The rearrangement uses TRBV27 and TRBJ1-6, with D possibly TRBD1 on 6 matching bases. V lost 0 bases and J 11 bases, leaving 17 bases between the germline ends. The length of the CDR3 is 16 residues. CDR1 MNHEY and CDR2 SMNVEV come from the germline V gene (reference sequence). CDR3 bases: TGTGCCAGCAGTTTATCGATAACGGGGGGCCAAGCACCCCTCCACTTT. Encoded protein: CASSLSITGGQAPLHF.

V and J are TRBV24-1 and TRBJ2-1; tentatively, D is TRBD2 (5 bases). This CDR3 contains 14 residues. V dropped 3 bases and J dropped 6 bases, with 11 bases sitting between them. CDR1 is KGHDR, CDR2 SFDVKD, per germline. CDR3 amino acids: CATSDTRVPNEQFF. The CDR3 DNA reads as TGTGCCACCAGTGATACTAGGGTTCCCAATGAGCAGTTCTTC.

The chain has TRBV4-1 and TRBJ2-5, with 10 bases lining up with TRBD2. V gave up 0 bases and J gave up 5 bases; unmatched junction bases: 12. From germline, CDR1 is MGHRA and CDR2 YSYEKL. The CDR3 has 18 amino acids. The DNA of the CDR3 is TGCGCCAGCAGCCAAGACTTATGGGGAGCGGGGGGGCAGGAGACCCAGTACTTC. It codes for CASSQDLWGAGGQETQYF.

A single count supports this clone. The V call is TRBV19, the J call TRBJ1-5, with D possibly being TRBD1 (5 bases). Trimming removed 3 bases at V and 2 bases at J, with 11 bases between. This CDR3 comprises 15 residues. Germline V CDR1 and CDR2: LNHDA, SQIVND (reference sequence). The CDR3 region is CASSIEAGRNQPQHF. CDR3 DNA sequence: TGTGCCAGTAGTATCGAAGCGGGGCGCAATCAGCCCCAGCATTTT.

This sequence joins TRBV6-2 or TRBV6-3 and TRBJ2-7, with 7 bases lining up with TRBD2. The germline gives CDR1 MNHEY, CDR2 SVGEGT. The CDR3 has 15 residues. J lost 3 bases, V lost 4 bases, and 9 bases had no gene match. CDR3 DNA sequence: TGTGCCAGCAGTTCCAAGGGACTACTTAACTACGAGCAGTACTTC. It is translated as CASSSKGLLNYEQYF.

The chain links TRBV5-5 to TRBJ1-2, with 8 bases lining up with TRBD1. Germline CDR1 is SGHKS and CDR2 is YYEKEE (reference sequence). CDR3 size: 16 residues. V shed 0 bases and J 6 bases; nucleotides not matched to a gene: 10. The CDR3 sequence: CASSLAGYGQGNGYTF. The CDR3 DNA sequence: TGTGCCAGCAGCTTGGCCGGGTACGGACAGGGAAATGGCTACACCTTC. Based on the CDR3 plus reference TRBV5-5 and TRBJ1-2, the full variable domain is DAGVTQSPTHLIKTRGQQVTLRCSPISGHKSVSWYQQVLGQGPQFIFQYYEKEERGRGNFPDRFSARQFPNYSSELNVNALLLGDSALYLCASSLAGYGQGNGYTFGSGTRLTVV.

CDR3 region: CASSQGLAAVKLYNEQFF. CDR3 coding DNA: TGTGCCAGCAGCCAAGGACTAGCGGCTGTTAAGTTGTACAATGAGCAGTTCTTC. The V gene is TRBV3-1 (or the pseudogene TRBV3-2), the J gene TRBJ2-1; the match to TRBD2 covers 9 bases. Germline CDR1 reads LGHDT; CDR2 reads YNNKEL (reference sequence). J gave up 4 bases and V 1 base, and 11 bases lay outside the gene matches. The CDR3 sequence is 18 residues long.

This clone turned up a few times. The V call is TRBV9, the J call TRBJ2-1; tentative D call: TRBD1 (6 bases). Germline V lookup: CDR1 SGDLS, CDR2 YYNGEE. V lost 1 base, J lost 6 bases, and 11 bases lay in between. CDR3 length equals 14 residues. The CDR3 here is CASSVSQGVNEQFF. CDR3 nucleotides: TGTGCCAGCAGCGTATCACAGGGAGTCAATGAGCAGTTCTTC.

The chain combines TRBV7-9 with TRBJ1-1; perhaps TRBD1 as D (5 bases). Looked up from germline, CDR1 is SEHNR and CDR2 is FQNEAQ (reference sequence). The V end lost 4 bases, the J end lost 3 bases, and 12 bases lay between the germline ends. This CDR3 region has 14 residues. The CDR3 sequence: CASSSQGLDTEAFF. The CDR3 DNA reads TGTGCCAGCAGCTCCCAGGGTCTAGACACTGAAGCTTTCTTT.

The chain couples TRBV4-1 to TRBJ1-5, with D possibly TRBD1 on 5 matching bases. With 3 bases removed from V and 1 base from J, the gap between germline ends came to 10 bases. CDR3 size: 15 residues. The germline CDR1 and CDR2 sequences are MGHRA and YSYEKL. The CDR3 DNA reads as TGCGCCAGCAGCCAGGGGGGAGGGAGCAATCAGCCCCAGCATTTT. Translation: CASSQGGGSNQPQHF.

This sequence joins TRBV21-1 and TRBJ1-5; the listed D gene, TRBD1, was not tested against the DNA. TRBV21-1 is given as a pseudogene. The CDR3 contains 20 residues. In DNA, the CDR3 is TGTGCCAGCAGCTTATTCCCAGAAACAGGGGGCCGGGATTGCAATCAGCCCCAGCATTTT. It translates to CASSLFPETGGRDCNQPQHF.

The rearrangement joins TRBV6-2 or TRBV6-3 to TRBJ1-2; TRBD1 aligns across 11 bases. The CDR3 spans 15 residues. The ends lost 5 bases at V and 4 bases at J; junction bases unmatched: 6. The germline gives CDR1 MNHEY, CDR2 SVGEGT. The CDR3 loop is CASSPGTGGSYGYTF. CDR3 sequence (DNA): TGTGCCAGCAGTCCAGGGACAGGGGGAAGCTATGGCTACACCTTC.

This chain uses TRBV5-1 with TRBJ2-2; 8 bases align to TRBD2. With V trimmed by 2 bases and J by 3 bases, 3 bases remained unmatched. CDR3 length: 15 amino acids. Germline V lookup: CDR1 SGHRS, CDR2 YFSETQ. CDR3 amino acids: CASSLAGAHTGELFF. In DNA form, the CDR3 reads TGCGCCAGCAGCTTAGCGGGGGCCCACACCGGGGAGCTGTTTTTT.

This clone was observed a handful of times. The chain couples TRBV3-1 (or the pseudogene TRBV3-2) to TRBJ2-7; unclear D gene. The CDR3 has 11 amino acids. The germline V and J ends were trimmed by 3 bases and 3 bases, with 3 bases remaining between them. CDR1 LGHDT and CDR2 YNNKEL come from the germline V gene (reference sequence). CDR3 in DNA: TGTGCCAGCAGCCAGGGCTACGAGCAGTACTTC. Translation: CASSQGYEQYF.

This clone has only a few counts. The V gene is TRBV27, the J gene TRBJ2-2; 10 bases line up with TRBD1. The CDR3 sequence is 16 residues long. CDR1 is MNHEY, CDR2 SMNVEV, per germline (reference sequence). The V and J ends lost 4 bases and 4 bases, in that order; junction bases with no gene match: 6. The CDR3 here is CASSSDRGRATGELFF. The CDR3, as DNA: TGTGCCAGCAGTTCCGACAGGGGGCGGGCCACCGGGGAGCTGTTTTTT.

V usage is TRBV4-1 and J usage is TRBJ1-2, with D hard to call. In germline, CDR1 is MGHRA, CDR2 YSYEKL. This CDR3 region has 18 residues. Trimming shortened V by 3 bases and J by 4 bases, and 24 bases separated the two germline ends. The CDR3 bases are TGCGCCAGCAGCCATGGTATGCGCGGGCCGATTCTGGGCTATGGCTACACCTTC. Amino acid sequence: CASSHGMRGPILGYGYTF.